A single sample is the source of the 27 T cell receptor beta chains below, sequenced in a study of blood T cell repertoires in COVID-19. Repertoires were generated with immunoSEQ multiplex PCR, while TCRdb's copy carries only in-frame clones and drops some. This repertoire shows 72,000 or so clones, about 89% found once; its top ten account for about an eighth. The sequenced sample consisted of peripheral blood. These receptors originate from a woman aged 60-70 years with acute or convalescent COVID-19.

The chain couples TRBV7-9 to TRBJ1-1; D is possibly TRBD1 (5 bases). Germline V gives CDR1 SEHNR, CDR2 FQNEAQ (reference sequence). Trimming stripped 1 base from V and 5 bases from J, with 17 bases between. This CDR3 has 16 residues. The CDR3 sequence is CASSLGSGQGLTEAFF. The DNA of the CDR3 is TGTGCCAGCAGCTTAGGGTCTGGGCAGGGTCTAACTGAAGCTTTCTTT.

The chain carries TRBV28 and TRBJ2-4; 11 nucleotides match TRBD1. The J segment lost 9 bases and the V segment lost 7 bases, leaving 2 bases of the junction unmatched. CDR3 length: 12 residues. Germline V gene lookup returns CDR1 MDHEN and CDR2 SYDVKM. Here the CDR3 DNA reads TGTGCCAGCACCGGGACAGGGGGCATTCAGTACTTC. Amino acids: CASTGTGGIQYF.

The V and J genes are TRBV5-6 and TRBJ2-1; 12 bases are a match to TRBD2. Trimming at V came to 4 bases and at J to 4 bases, leaving 3 bases not matched to a gene. This CDR3 has 15 residues. Germline V gives CDR1 SGHDT, CDR2 YYEEEE. CDR3 nucleotide sequence: TGTGCCAGCAGCGCGGGACTAGCGGGTTACAATGAGCAGTTCTTC. Its translation: CASSAGLAGYNEQFF.

V gene TRBV5-4 combines with J gene TRBJ1-6; D not resolved. V was cut by 4 bases and J by 10 bases, with 15 bases left in between. This CDR3 has 14 residues. The germline V gene has CDR1 SGHNT and CDR2 YYREEE (reference sequence). The CDR3 sequence: CASSDRRSGSPLHF. CDR3 DNA: TGTGCCAGCAGCGACCGACGGTCGGGGTCACCCCTCCACTTT.

V usage is TRBV23-1 and J usage is TRBJ2-2; 12 bases map to TRBD1. TRBV23-1 is noted as an ORF with a role that remains uncertain. The CDR3 covers 16 residues. J lost 6 bases, V lost 0 bases, and 2 bases had no gene match. The DNA of the CDR3 is TGCGCCAGCAGTCAATCGGGACAGGGGGCCGCCGGGGAGCTGTTTTTT. This translates into CASSQSGQGAAGELFF.

The V and J genes are TRBV15 and TRBJ1-5; D is perhaps TRBD1 (6 bases). Germline V gene lookup returns CDR1 LNHNV and CDR2 YYDKDF (reference sequence). The CDR3 extends over 13 amino acids. V was clipped by 6 bases and J by 7 bases, with 13 bases between them. Here the CDR3 reads CATRRDMGQPQHF. Here the CDR3 DNA reads TGTGCCACCAGAAGGGACATGGGGCAGCCCCAGCATTTT.

The chain is built from TRBV6-6 and TRBJ1-2; D unclear. Between the trimmed V and J ends, which lost 0 bases and 6 bases, there was a span of 8 bases. This CDR3 is 13 amino acids long. The germline gives CDR1 MNHNY, CDR2 SVGAGI (reference sequence). CDR3 residues: CASSYSVVNGYTF. CDR3 DNA sequence: TGTGCCAGCAGTTACTCAGTAGTTAATGGCTACACCTTC.

The chain uses TRBV19 and TRBJ2-1, with TRBD1 matching 7 bases. Germline lookup yields CDR1 LNHDA and CDR2 SQIVND (reference sequence). This CDR3 comprises 14 residues. V lost 10 bases, J lost 6 bases, and 12 bases stayed unmatched. For the CDR3, the DNA is TGTGCCACTCCCCGAACAGGGGCAATCAATGAGCAGTTCTTC. It specifies CATPRTGAINEQFF.

The V gene is TRBV5-1, the J gene TRBJ1-1; 7 bases match TRBD1. Germline CDR1 and CDR2: SGHRS and YFSETQ. J was trimmed by 3 bases and V by 3 bases; bases with no gene match: 5. The CDR3 extends over 14 amino acids. CDR3 sequence reads: CASSWGTVDTEAFF. The CDR3 DNA reads TGCGCCAGCAGCTGGGGGACAGTTGACACTGAAGCTTTCTTT.

This chain links TRBV9 with TRBJ2-3; TRBD2 agrees at 7 bases. V dropped 4 bases and J dropped 1; count of bases not matched to a gene: 12. This CDR3 region has 17 residues. Per germline, CDR1 SGDLS and CDR2 YYNGEE. In DNA form, the CDR3 reads TGTGCCAGCAGCTCGAAGCGGGGACCCCAACGCACAGATACGCAGTATTTT. Translating gives CASSSKRGPQRTDTQYF.

In regard to this clone: One junction end does not reproduce the germline sequence, and a read error may be involved. The chain combines TRBV15 with TRBJ2-2; tentatively, D is TRBD2 (6 bases). From germline, CDR1 is LNHNV and CDR2 YYDKDF (reference sequence). The CDR3 has 14 amino acids. The CDR3 DNA reads TGTGCCACCAGCAGAGATGGGGGGAGCCGGGGAGCTGTTTTT. This sequence encodes CATSRDGGSRGAVF.

This chain joins TRBV4-1 and TRBJ2-2; 7 bases map to TRBD2. The CDR3 loop spans 15 amino acids. Trimming removed 1 base from V and 6 bases from J; junction bases left unmatched: 5. Germline lookup yields CDR1 MGHRA and CDR2 YSYEKL. CDR3 loop: CASSQAGGKPGELFF. CDR3 sequence (DNA): TGCGCCAGCAGCCAAGCCGGGGGGAAGCCCGGGGAGCTGTTTTTT.

V and J are TRBV2 and TRBJ2-3, with TRBD2 matching over 8 bases. The germline V gene encodes CDR1 SNHLY and CDR2 FYNNEI. The trim removed 4 bases at V and 3 bases at J, leaving 9 bases unmatched. The CDR3 is made up of 16 amino acids. This CDR3 is CASSGGSGDKTDTQYF. The CDR3 region has the DNA TGTGCCAGCAGTGGTGGTAGCGGGGACAAAACAGATACGCAGTATTTT.

The rearrangement joins TRBV12-3 or TRBV12-4 to TRBJ2-5; D might be TRBD2 (5 bases). Trimming shortened V by 3 bases and J by 9 bases, and 8 bases separated the two germline ends. This CDR3 region has 11 residues. The CDR3 bases are TGTGCCAGCAGTTTCGGGGAAGCCCAGTACTTC. Amino acid sequence: CASSFGEAQYF.

V is TRBV5-1 and J is TRBJ1-2; D is perhaps TRBD1 (6 bases). Germline V gene sequence: CDR1 SGHRS, CDR2 YFSETQ. Between the trimmed V and J ends, which lost 1 base and 5 bases, there was a span of 12 bases. The CDR3 covers 14 residues. CDR3 sequence reads: CASSLSTGPYGYTF. Here the CDR3 DNA reads TGCGCCAGCAGCTTGTCGACAGGACCTTATGGCTACACCTTC.

Only one count was recorded for this clone. The chain is built from TRBV24-1 and TRBJ2-5; TRBD2 matches at 12 bases. The germline CDR1 and CDR2 sequences are KGHDR and SFDVKD. The CDR3 runs 16 residues. V lost 1 base and J lost 5; bases outside the gene matches: 4. In nucleotides, the CDR3 is TGTGCCACCAGTGATTTTGGACTAGCGGGGCAGGAGACCCAGTACTTC. Its protein is CATSDFGLAGQETQYF.

V is TRBV6-1 and J is TRBJ2-7; 7 bases are a match to TRBD1. The CDR3 is 13 amino acids. Germline V gene lookup returns CDR1 MNHNS and CDR2 SASEGT. Trimming took 0 bases from V and 5 from J; bases not matched to a gene: 1. CDR3 loop: CASSEATGDEQYF. As DNA, the CDR3 is TGTGCCAGCAGTGAAGCCACAGGGGACGAGCAGTACTTC.

V is TRBV6-5 and J is TRBJ2-7; the D is unclear. With 8 bases removed from V and 2 bases from J, the gap between germline ends came to 13 bases. Germline V gene sequence: CDR1 MNHEY, CDR2 SVGAGI. The CDR3 covers 13 residues. The CDR3 here is CASLTVGPYEQYF. CDR3 bases: TGTGCCAGCCTCACAGTGGGTCCCTACGAGCAGTACTTC.

CDR3 residues: CASSAGRQGGTEAFF. The CDR3, as DNA: TGTGCCAGCAGCGCGGGGCGACAGGGAGGCACTGAAGCTTTCTTT. The J gene is TRBJ1-1, the V gene TRBV9, with 7 bases matching TRBD1. Germline-derived CDR1 and CDR2 are SGDLS and YYNGEE. V dropped 3 bases and J dropped 4; count of bases not matched to a gene: 9. This CDR3 region has 15 residues. Full variable domain (missing parts from reference TRBV9 and TRBJ1-1): DSGVTQTPKHLITATGQRVTLRCSPRSGDLSVYWYQQSLDQGLQFLIQYYNGEERAKGNILERFSAQQFPDLHSELNLSSLELGDSALYFCASSAGRQGGTEAFFGQGTRLTVV.

The gene calls are TRBV5-3 and TRBJ1-4; D gene uncertain. TRBV5-3 is placed among ORFs of uncertain function. The CDR3 has 18 residues. V was cut by 2 bases and J by 5 bases, with 22 bases left in between. CDR3 residues: CARSFRFAGESRNEKLFF. As DNA, the CDR3 is TGTGCCAGAAGCTTCCGGTTCGCGGGAGAAAGTAGGAATGAAAAACTGTTTTTT.

The chain joins TRBV7-6 to TRBJ2-7, with 9 bases fitting TRBD2. V trimming: 1 base; J trimming: 6 bases; junction bases outside the gene matches: 4. CDR1 and CDR2 from the germline V gene are SGHVS and FNYEAQ. The CDR3 totals 14 residues. The CDR3 DNA follows: TGTGCCAGCAGCTTAGTTGCGGGGGGGCGCGAGCAGTACTTC. This gives the protein CASSLVAGGREQYF.

This clone has only one observation. V usage is TRBV5-4 and J usage is TRBJ2-1; D might be TRBD2 (5 bases). V dropped 4 bases and J dropped 0 bases, with 11 bases sitting between them. CDR3 length: 15 amino acids. Germline CDR1 reads SGHNT; CDR2 reads YYREEE (reference sequence). CDR3 residues: CASSPRGDSYNEQFF. For the CDR3, the DNA is TGTGCCAGCAGCCCCCGGGGTGACTCCTACAATGAGCAGTTCTTC.

The chain carries TRBV7-3 and TRBJ2-3; perhaps TRBD2 as D (6 bases). Trimming pared 2 bases from V and 6 bases from J, leaving 12 bases between. The CDR3 totals 14 residues. The V gene's germline CDR1 is SGHTA and CDR2 FQGTGA. As DNA, the CDR3 is TGTGCCAGCAGCTTACCGGGGGAACGTGATACGCAGTATTTT. The encoded protein is CASSLPGERDTQYF.

The chain links TRBV27 to TRBJ2-1; 7 bases fit TRBD1. The trim removed 0 bases at V and 5 bases at J, leaving 1 base unmatched. Germline CDR1 MNHEY, CDR2 SMNVEV (reference sequence). This CDR3 is built from 14 residues. The CDR3 is CASSLSGTDNEQFF. CDR3 DNA sequence: TGTGCCAGCAGTTTATCCGGGACAGACAATGAGCAGTTCTTC.

This chain uses TRBV4-1 with TRBJ2-1; 10 positions agree with TRBD2. This CDR3 comprises 15 residues. Germline CDR1 reads MGHRA; CDR2 reads YSYEKL. With 0 bases clipped from V and 9 bases from J, the junction kept 5 bases outside the gene matches. The CDR3 nucleotides are TGCGCCAGCAGCCAAGAGATACTAGCGGGGCTTGAGCAGTTCTTC. Amino acids: CASSQEILAGLEQFF.

This sequence joins TRBV28 and TRBJ1-5, with no clear D. This CDR3 is 15 amino acids long. V was shortened by 3 bases and J by 0 bases, with 9 bases between the two germline ends. Germline CDR1 is MDHEN and CDR2 is SYDVKM. Written as DNA, the CDR3 is TGTGCCAGCAGTTTTATCGGGAATAGCAATCAGCCCCAGCATTTT. This sequence encodes CASSFIGNSNQPQHF.

The V and J genes are TRBV3-1 (or the pseudogene TRBV3-2) and TRBJ1-4; 7 nucleotides match TRBD1. The germline gives CDR1 LGHDT, CDR2 YNNKEL (reference sequence). The CDR3 runs to 14 residues. The V segment lost 5 bases and the J segment 2 bases; nucleotides outside the gene matches: 2. The CDR3 bases are TGTGCCAGCAGCTTACAGGGGACTAATGAAAAACTGTTTTTT. Its protein product is CASSLQGTNEKLFF.